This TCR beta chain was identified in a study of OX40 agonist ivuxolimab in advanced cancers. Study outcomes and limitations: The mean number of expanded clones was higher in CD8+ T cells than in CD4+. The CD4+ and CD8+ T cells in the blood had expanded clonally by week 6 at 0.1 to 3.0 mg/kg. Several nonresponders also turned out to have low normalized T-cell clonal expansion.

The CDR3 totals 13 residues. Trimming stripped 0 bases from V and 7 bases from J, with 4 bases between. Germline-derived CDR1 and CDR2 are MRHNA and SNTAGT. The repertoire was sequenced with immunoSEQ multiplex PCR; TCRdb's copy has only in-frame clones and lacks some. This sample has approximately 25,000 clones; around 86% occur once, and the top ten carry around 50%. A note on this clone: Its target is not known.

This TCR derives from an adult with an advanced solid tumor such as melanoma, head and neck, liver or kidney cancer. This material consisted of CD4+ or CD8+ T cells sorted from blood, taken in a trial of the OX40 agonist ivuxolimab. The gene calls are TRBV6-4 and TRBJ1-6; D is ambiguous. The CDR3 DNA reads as TGTGCCAGCAGTGACTCGGACAATTCACCCCTCCACTTT. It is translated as CASSDSDNSPLHF.